The 26 T cell receptor beta chains below all came from one sample that was sequenced in a study of identical twins. MiXCR was run by TCRdb on the 5' RACE reads, yielding one entry per CDR3 protein. There are 450,000 or so distinct CDR3 sequences in the sample; about 18% occur only once, and roughly 12% lies in the top ten. The specimen was naive T cells sorted from blood. The receptors here all came from a man aged 50 to 59 in good health.

The rearrangement links TRBV6-5 to TRBJ2-7; 9 bases match TRBD1. The J segment lost 6 bases and the V segment lost 3 bases, leaving 6 bases of the junction unmatched. The CDR3 is 14 amino acids. The germline V gene encodes CDR1 MNHEY and CDR2 SVGAGI. For the CDR3, the DNA is TGTGCCAGCAGTTATGGGACAGGGCCGGGCGAGCAGTACTTC. The encoded protein is CASSYGTGPGEQYF.

This clonotype has more than one count but fewer than ten. The rearrangement joins TRBV20-1 to TRBJ2-3; D perhaps matches TRBD2 (6 bases). Trimming cost V 5 bases and J 0 bases, with 9 bases left between them. CDR3 size: 13 residues. Germline values: CDR1 DFQATT, CDR2 SNEGSKA (reference sequence). The CDR3: CSAPRGSTDTQYF. The CDR3 DNA sequence: TGCAGTGCTCCTCGGGGGAGCACAGATACGCAGTATTTT.

This clonotype was seen only a few times. The chain links TRBV28 to TRBJ2-2; TRBD2 might be the D (6 bases). CDR3 length equals 17 residues. Germline CDR1 reads MDHEN; CDR2 reads SYDVKM. V lost 4 bases, J lost 2 bases, and 17 bases lay in between. The CDR3 protein is CASSSHRASANTGELFF. CDR3 DNA sequence: TGTGCCAGCAGTTCCCATAGGGCTAGCGCCAACACCGGGGAGCTGTTTTTT.

This clonotype was picked up many times. The rearrangement uses TRBV7-2 and TRBJ2-1; D call uncertain. This CDR3 has 12 residues. The V end was cut by 6 bases, the J end by 2 bases, with 5 bases between. The germline V gene has CDR1 SGHTA and CDR2 FQGNSA. The CDR3 loop reads CASSRAYNEQFF. DNA of the CDR3: TGTGCCAGCAGTCGGGCCTACAATGAGCAGTTCTTC.

The chain links TRBV6-2 or TRBV6-3 to TRBJ2-3, with no clear D. The CDR3 contains 16 residues. Trimming left V 3 bases short and J 2 bases short, with 15 bases between. From germline, CDR1 is MNHEY and CDR2 SVGEGT. In nucleotides, the CDR3 is TGTGCCAGCAGTTATGGGCAACGATTCGACACAGATACGCAGTATTTT. It translates to CASSYGQRFDTDTQYF.

V is TRBV20-1 and J is TRBJ2-7; the D is unclear. V lost 0 bases and J 0 bases, leaving 15 bases between the germline ends. Germline assignment: CDR1 DFQATT and CDR2 SNEGSKA (reference sequence). The CDR3 covers 16 residues. As DNA, the CDR3 is TGCAGTGCTAGAGATCCCCCAGATCCAAGCTCCTACGAGCAGTACTTC. The encoded protein is CSARDPPDPSSYEQYF.

V gene TRBV7-9 combines with J gene TRBJ2-7, with TRBD1 matching over 10 bases. The trim removed 4 bases at V and 4 bases at J, leaving 4 bases unmatched. Germline CDR1 is SEHNR and CDR2 is FQNEAQ (reference sequence). The CDR3 is 14 residues long. The DNA for the CDR3 is TGTGCCAGCAGCTCGACAGGGGGCTTGTACGAGCAGTACTTC. Its protein is CASSSTGGLYEQYF.

This clonotype came up a few times. The J gene is TRBJ1-5, the V gene TRBV20-1; the D is unclear. Germline assignment: CDR1 DFQATT and CDR2 SNEGSKA (reference sequence). The CDR3 extends over 14 amino acids. The V end lost 0 bases, the J end lost 1 base, and 7 bases lay between the germline ends. CDR3 amino acids: CSARDALSNQPQHF. The CDR3, as DNA: TGCAGTGCTAGAGATGCACTGAGCAATCAGCCCCAGCATTTT.

The sample holds many counts of this clonotype. The chain joins TRBV28 to TRBJ2-7, with 10 bases matching TRBD1. CDR1 and CDR2 from the germline V gene are MDHEN and SYDVKM. Trimming at V came to 5 bases and at J to 6 bases, leaving 4 bases not matched to a gene. The length of the CDR3 is 13 residues. The CDR3 here is CASSMDRGSEQYF. CDR3 bases: TGTGCCAGCAGTATGGACAGGGGGAGCGAGCAGTACTTC. The full variable domain, completed using reference TRBV28 and TRBJ2-7, is DVKVTQSSRYLVKRTGEKVFLECVQDMDHENMFWYRQDPGLGLRLIYFSYDVKMKEKGDIPEGYSVSREKKERFSLILESASTNQTSMYLCASSMDRGSEQYFGPGTRLTVT.

Concerning this clonotype: One junction end does not reproduce the germline sequence, and a read error may be involved. This chain joins TRBV2 and TRBJ2-7, with D possibly called TRBD1 or TRBD2 (5 bases each). CDR1 and CDR2 from the germline V gene are SNHLY and FYNNEI. The CDR3 has 12 residues. The CDR3 nucleotides read TGTGCCAGCACCAAGGGACGGGTATTTCACCACTTC. This codes for CASTKGRVFHHF.

In this sample, this clonotype turned up a few times. This CDR3 is CASTGDTQYF. The CDR3 DNA follows: TGTGCCAGCACCGGAGATACGCAGTATTTT. The chain carries TRBV6-5 and TRBJ2-3; no definite D call. The CDR3 contains 10 residues. The V gene's germline CDR1 is MNHEY and CDR2 SVGAGI. V was clipped by 7 bases and J by 5 bases, with 4 bases between them.

This clonotype appeared a few times. The chain carries TRBV11-2 and TRBJ2-7; 7 bases agree with TRBD2. CDR1 and CDR2 (germline): SGHAT, FQNNGV. This CDR3 spans 18 amino acids. J was trimmed by 3 bases and V by 1 base; bases with no gene match: 15. Here the CDR3 DNA reads TGTGCCAGCAGCTTAGTAGGTCCGGGGCGGGGGATGTACTACGAGCAGTACTTC. Its protein product is CASSLVGPGRGMYYEQYF.

This clonotype was counted many times. The genes are TRBV6-1 and TRBJ2-2; D not resolved. Germline-derived CDR1 and CDR2 are MNHNS and SASEGT. The CDR3 has 17 amino acids. Trimming took off 7 bases at V and 6 bases at J, with 24 bases between the two ends. The CDR3 DNA follows: TGTGCCAGCAAGAGGTCTATTCAGGCGGTGACCCCCGGGGAGCTGTTTTTT. Its translation: CASKRSIQAVTPGELFF.

The genes are TRBV20-1 and TRBJ2-3; possibly TRBD2 for D (7 bases). CDR3 length: 16 amino acids. Deletions cut 7 bases from V and 0 bases from J, with 20 bases between. CDR1 and CDR2 from the germline V gene are DFQATT and SNEGSKA (reference sequence). CDR3 nucleotides: TGCAGTGTGGAGGGGGGGGGTTTCTCTAGCACAGATACGCAGTATTTT. Its translation is CSVEGGGFSSTDTQYF.

This chain joins TRBV20-1 and TRBJ2-7, with D possibly TRBD1 on 6 matching bases. Trimming removed 5 bases from V and 0 bases from J, with 14 bases in between. Germline assignment: CDR1 DFQATT and CDR2 SNEGSKA (reference sequence). This CDR3 spans 14 amino acids. This CDR3 is CSAQGRISSYEQYF. As DNA, the CDR3 is TGCAGTGCTCAGGGGCGGATCAGCTCCTACGAGCAGTACTTC.

The rearrangement joins TRBV12-3 or TRBV12-4 to TRBJ2-1, with 9 bases identical to TRBD2. The V gene end was trimmed by 6 bases and the J gene end by 2 bases; junction bases not matched to a gene: 5. The CDR3 runs to 15 residues. The CDR3 nucleotides are TGTGCCAGCAGCGGTAGCGGGGGAACCTACAATGAGCAGTTCTTC. Translation: CASSGSGGTYNEQFF.

The chain combines TRBV27 with TRBJ2-2; 8 nucleotides align to TRBD2. Germline V CDR1 and CDR2: MNHEY, SMNVEV (reference sequence). The CDR3 has 15 amino acids. Unmatched junction bases numbered 3, after V lost 2 bases and J lost 4 bases. This CDR3 is CASSLASGSTGELFF. The CDR3 DNA reads TGTGCCAGCAGTTTAGCTAGCGGGTCCACCGGGGAGCTGTTTTTT.

This clonotype was counted a few times. V usage is TRBV12-3 or TRBV12-4 and J usage is TRBJ2-4; no clear D gene. The CDR3 extends over 14 amino acids. Trimming cost V 6 bases and J 2 bases, with 11 bases left between them. The CDR3 coding sequence is TGTGCCAGCAGCCCCATTGGGTCCAAAAACATTCAGTACTTC. Its translation is CASSPIGSKNIQYF.

V usage is TRBV12-3 or TRBV12-4 and J usage is TRBJ2-2; 12 bases map to TRBD2. Trimming at V came to 5 bases and at J to 7 bases, leaving 11 bases not matched to a gene. The CDR3 consists of 17 residues. The CDR3 spells CASSPTSGGPRGGELFF. The CDR3 DNA reads TGTGCCAGCAGTCCGACTAGCGGGGGACCGAGGGGCGGGGAGCTGTTTTTT.

Comment on this clonotype: A much larger clonotype is one base distant, so this may be a read error. The V and J genes are TRBV5-6 and TRBJ2-5, with 13 bases matching TRBD2. Germline V gene data show CDR1 as SGHDT and CDR2 as YYEEEE. V lost 3 bases and J lost 4; bases outside the gene matches: 6. CDR3 length equals 16 residues. The DNA for the CDR3 is TGTGCCAGCAGCTCCCCTGGGACTAGCGGGATAGAGACCCAGTACTTC. Its translation is CASSSPGTSGIETQYF.

J is TRBJ1-4 and V is TRBV2, with 12 bases lining up with TRBD1. The CDR3 has 15 amino acids. V dropped 6 bases and J dropped 8; count of bases not matched to a gene: 7. In germline, CDR1 is SNHLY, CDR2 FYNNEI. This chain's CDR3 is CASSRGTGGVEKLFF. The CDR3 bases are TGTGCCAGCAGCCGTGGGACAGGGGGCGTCGAAAAACTGTTTTTT.

This clonotype was recorded many times. The V call is TRBV5-1, the J call TRBJ2-5, with 8 bases that match TRBD1. Losses at the gene ends were 0 bases for V and 5 bases for J; bases not matched to a gene: 6. Germline-derived CDR1 and CDR2 are SGHRS and YFSETQ. The CDR3 covers 15 residues. The CDR3 sequence is CASSLVGQVWETQYF. The CDR3 region has the DNA TGCGCCAGCAGCTTGGTGGGACAGGTCTGGGAGACCCAGTACTTC.

This clonotype was picked up many times. This rearrangement joins TRBV10-3 to TRBJ2-1, with D perhaps TRBD1 or TRBD2 (7 bases each). The CDR3 is 14 residues long. Germline V gene data show CDR1 as ENHRY and CDR2 as SYGVKD. V was clipped by 5 bases and J by 14 bases, with 22 bases between them. In DNA, the CDR3 is TGTGCCATCAGTCGAGAGACAGGGAGGGTAATGAAGTTCTTC. Residues: CAISRETGRVMKFF.

The V and J genes are TRBV20-1 and TRBJ2-7; a weak D match, TRBD1 (5 bases). V was cut by 6 bases and J by 2 bases, with 11 bases left in between. Germline loops: CDR1 DFQATT, CDR2 SNEGSKA (reference sequence). This CDR3 is built from 12 residues. The CDR3 nucleotides read TGCAGTGCCCAGACAGTCCCCTACGAGCAGTACTTC. Encoded protein: CSAQTVPYEQYF.

The count of this clonotype is one. An end of the junction differs from the germline gene, which may be a read error. This chain uses TRBV7-2 with TRBJ1-5; TRBD1 might be the D (6 bases). Looked up from germline, CDR1 is SGHTA and CDR2 is FQGNSA. This CDR3 is built from 15 residues. The CDR3 DNA follows: TGTGCCAGCAGCTTAGTCGCCGGGTTCGGACAGCGCCAGCATTTT. It is translated as CASSLVAGFGQRQHF.

This clonotype occurred a few times. The chain couples TRBV29-1 to TRBJ1-1; a possible D gene is TRBD1 (6 bases). Deletions cut 5 bases from V and 2 bases from J, with 15 bases between. The CDR3 length is 14 residues. The germline gives CDR1 SQVTM, CDR2 ANQGSEA. CDR3 sequence: CSVTQLQGNTEAFF. The CDR3 coding sequence is TGCAGCGTTACCCAACTACAGGGTAACACTGAAGCTTTCTTT.